The clone carrying this T cell receptor beta chain came up a few times. Its target is not known. This specimen belongs to a study of CD8 T cells in ankylosing spondylitis. Study outcomes and limitations: Peripheral blood held disease-linked clones only at relatively low frequency, and these were CD8+.

In TCRdb, the 5' RACE reads were re-called with MiXCR into one record per CDR3 protein. This table holds about 170,000 distinct CDR3 sequences, around 17% found once. V was shortened by 3 bases and J by 4 bases, with 9 bases between the two germline ends. The CDR3 totals 12 residues. Germline-derived CDR1 and CDR2 are DFQATT and SNEGSKA (reference sequence). This chain joins TRBV20-1 and TRBJ2-5; possible D gene TRBD2, 6 bases. This sequence was found in a male donor with ankylosing spondylitis or in good health (not recorded which). Sequences were obtained from blood, either unsorted or a sorted T cell fraction (not recorded which). CDR3 loop: CSASRGGETQYF. In nucleotides, the CDR3 is TGCAGTGCTAGCCGGGGAGGAGAGACCCAGTACTTC.